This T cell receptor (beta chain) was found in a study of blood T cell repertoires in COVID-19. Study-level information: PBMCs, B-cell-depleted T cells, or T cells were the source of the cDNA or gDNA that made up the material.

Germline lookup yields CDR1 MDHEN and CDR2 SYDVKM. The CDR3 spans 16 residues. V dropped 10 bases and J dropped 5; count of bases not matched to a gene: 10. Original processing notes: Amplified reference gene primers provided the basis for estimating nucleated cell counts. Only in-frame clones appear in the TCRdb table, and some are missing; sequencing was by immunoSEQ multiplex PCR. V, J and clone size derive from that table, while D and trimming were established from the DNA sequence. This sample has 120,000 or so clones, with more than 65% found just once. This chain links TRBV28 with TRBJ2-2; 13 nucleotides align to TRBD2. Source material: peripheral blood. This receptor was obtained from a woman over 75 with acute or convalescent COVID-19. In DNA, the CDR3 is TGTGCCACCGCATCACTAGCGGGAGGGTGGACCGGGGAGCTGTTTTTT. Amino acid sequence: CATASLAGGWTGELFF. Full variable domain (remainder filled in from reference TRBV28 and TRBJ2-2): DVKVTQSSRYLVKRTGEKVFLECVQDMDHENMFWYRQDPGLGLRLIYFSYDVKMKEKGDIPEGYSVSREKKERFSLILESASTNQTSMYLCATASLAGGWTGELFFGEGSRLTVL.